These 18 T cell receptor beta chains came from one sample sequenced in a study of blood T cells in healthy people across ages. Primed by a sample-barcoded 5' primer and a J-beta primer mix, a second PCR proceeded for about 6 to 12 cycles. MiXCR, applied by TCRdb to the 5' RACE reads, yields one record per CDR3 protein. This sample has 650,000 to 1,000,000 distinct CDR3 sequences; about 36% occur once, and the top ten carry 10% to 15%. Sequenced: blood. The source of these receptors is a man in his late teens or twenties in good health.

The CDR3: CASSVVGLAGKYNEQFF. DNA for the CDR3: TGTGCCAGCAGCGTAGTAGGGCTAGCGGGAAAATACAATGAGCAGTTCTTC. The chain combines TRBV9 with TRBJ2-1; 9 bases align to TRBD2. The CDR3 runs to 17 residues. The germline V gene has CDR1 SGDLS and CDR2 YYNGEE. Trimming cost V 0 bases and J 4 bases; bases outside gene matches: 8.

The J gene is TRBJ2-1, the V gene TRBV4-2; TRBD2 matches 9 bases. CDR1 and CDR2 from the germline V gene are LGHNA and YNFKEQ. Unmatched junction bases numbered 18, after V lost 2 bases and J lost 13 bases. The CDR3 is made up of 17 amino acids. The CDR3 nucleotides read TGTGCCAGCAGCCAACTTACCGGGACTAGCCTCCAAGAGACCCAGTTCTTC. Translated: CASSQLTGTSLQETQFF.

This clonotype was found many times. V is TRBV4-3 and J is TRBJ2-1, with D hard to call. V lost 2 bases, J lost 4 bases, and 12 bases lay in between. The CDR3 extends over 15 amino acids. The V gene's germline CDR1 is LGHNA and CDR2 YSLEER. The CDR3 sequence is CASSQIVTSYNEQFF. The CDR3 region has the DNA TGCGCCAGCAGCCAAATTGTAACATCGTACAATGAGCAGTTCTTC.

This clonotype occurred many times. The J gene is TRBJ1-1, the V gene TRBV12-3 or TRBV12-4; maybe TRBD1 (6 bases). The CDR3 covers 10 residues. Deletions cut 11 bases from V and 7 bases from J, with 11 bases between. In DNA form, the CDR3 reads TGTGCCGTCAGGGGCGGTGAAGCTTTCTTT. It specifies CAVRGGEAFF.

The J gene is TRBJ2-7, the V gene TRBV12-3 or TRBV12-4; 7 positions agree with TRBD2. TRBJ2-5 explains the end of the DNA better; the J call may be wrong. The CDR3 runs to 15 residues. The CDR3 loop reads CASSTWTRPGETQYF. The CDR3, as DNA: TGTGCCAGCAGTACCTGGACTAGGCCAGGGGAGACCCAGTACTTC.

A note on this clonotype: One base away lies a much larger clone, so this may be a sequencing read error. CDR3 in DNA: TGTGCCAGCAGCCAAGATCTGACCTACGAGCAGTACTTC. Residues: CASSQDLTYEQYF. The chain uses TRBV3-1 and TRBJ2-7, with D hard to call. The germline CDR1 and CDR2 sequences are LGHDT and YNNKEL (reference sequence). Deletions cut 0 bases from V and 2 bases from J, with 5 bases between. This CDR3 spans 13 amino acids.

This chain's CDR3 is CARTSPGTGAKPARKETQYF. The CDR3 region has the DNA TGTGCCCGAACCTCCCCCGGGACAGGGGCGAAACCCGCACGAAAAGAGACCCAGTACTTC. The rearrangement joins TRBV12-3 or TRBV12-4 to TRBJ2-5; TRBD1 aligns across 10 bases. The CDR3 is made up of 20 amino acids. With 11 bases clipped from V and 3 bases from J, the junction kept 27 bases outside the gene matches.

Comments on this clonotype: A much larger clone is a single base away; this may be a read error. The gene calls are TRBV4-2 and TRBJ2-1; weak D call: TRBD1 (5 bases). CDR1 LGHNA and CDR2 YNFKEQ come from the germline V gene. The V end lost 0 bases, the J end lost 10 bases, and 16 bases lay between the germline ends. The CDR3 has 15 amino acids. The CDR3 here is CASSQEGADNDEQFF. CDR3 nucleotides: TGTGCCAGCAGCCAAGAAGGGGCTGATAACGACGAGCAGTTCTTC.

This clonotype was found many times. V and J are TRBV4-3 and TRBJ2-1; unclear D gene. CDR3 length: 13 residues. The V gene lost 3 bases and the J gene lost 7 bases, with 10 bases spanning the gap. From germline, CDR1 is LGHNA and CDR2 YSLEER. The CDR3 coding sequence is TGCGCCAGCAGCCATGGCCTGGGGAATGAGCAGTTCTTC. Residues: CASSHGLGNEQFF.

The chain links TRBV18 to TRBJ1-1; the D gene is possibly TRBD1 (5 bases). The CDR3 runs to 10 residues. Looked up from germline, CDR1 is KGHSH and CDR2 is LQKENI. The V and J ends lost 7 bases and 5 bases respectively, with 5 bases between them. The CDR3 region is CASWGTEAFF. As DNA, the CDR3 is TGTGCCAGCTGGGGGACTGAAGCTTTCTTT.

This clonotype showed up many times. The J gene is TRBJ2-5, the V gene TRBV29-1, with 10 positions matching TRBD1. The CDR3 consists of 15 residues. After removal of 1 base from V and 5 bases from J, the junction contained 7 bases not matched to a gene. Germline CDR1 SQVTM, CDR2 ANQGSEA. The CDR3 loop reads CSVEGQGAFGETQYF. In DNA, the CDR3 is TGCAGCGTTGAAGGACAGGGGGCATTTGGGGAGACCCAGTACTTC.

This clonotype appeared once. At one end, the junction sequence differs from germline, possibly due to a read error. This chain connects TRBV25-1 to TRBJ1-2; tentatively, D is TRBD1 (5 bases). The CDR3 contains 13 residues. Germline CDR1 reads MGHDK; CDR2 reads SYGVNS. The CDR3, as DNA: TGTGCCAGCAGTGAACCAGGGAACTATGACTACACCTTC. Its protein product is CASSEPGNYDYTF.

This clonotype appeared a few times. The chain recombines TRBV2 with TRBJ2-2; D is possibly TRBD1 (6 bases). Germline lookup yields CDR1 SNHLY and CDR2 FYNNEI. V was cut by 5 bases and J by 0 bases, with 16 bases left in between. The CDR3 totals 17 residues. CDR3 region: CASSTWTDRANTGELFF. CDR3 coding DNA: TGTGCCAGCAGTACATGGACAGACAGAGCGAACACCGGGGAGCTGTTTTTT.

The chain combines TRBV27 with TRBJ2-7; perhaps D is TRBD1 or TRBD2 (6 bases each). The CDR3 runs to 11 residues. CDR1 and CDR2 from the germline V gene are MNHEY and SMNVEV (reference sequence). V dropped 5 bases and J dropped 8 bases, with 10 bases sitting between them. This chain's CDR3 is CASSQGGQQYF. CDR3 in DNA: TGTGCCAGCAGTCAAGGGGGGCAGCAGTACTTC.

V usage is TRBV18 and J usage is TRBJ1-1; TRBD1 agrees at 8 bases. Trimming at V came to 3 bases and at J to 4 bases, leaving 7 bases not matched to a gene. CDR1 KGHSH and CDR2 LQKENI come from the germline V gene. The CDR3 runs 15 residues. The CDR3: CASSPGQGTSTEAFF. The CDR3 bases are TGTGCCAGCTCACCCGGACAGGGAACCAGCACTGAAGCTTTCTTT.

J is TRBJ2-3 and V is TRBV11-2; the D gene is possibly TRBD2 (5 bases). The length of the CDR3 is 16 residues. Deletions cut 2 bases from V and 3 bases from J, with 15 bases between. Germline CDR1 SGHAT, CDR2 FQNNGV. As DNA, the CDR3 is TGTGCCAGCAGCTTATATGTGAGGGAATTTACAGATACGCAGTATTTT. Amino acid sequence: CASSLYVREFTDTQYF.

This clonotype has more than one count but fewer than ten. The V gene is TRBV5-1, the J gene TRBJ1-1, with TRBD1 identical over 7 bases. The J segment lost 0 bases and the V segment lost 6 bases, leaving 5 bases of the junction unmatched. This CDR3 is 14 amino acids long. Germline assignment: CDR1 SGHRS and CDR2 YFSETQ. Here the CDR3 DNA reads TGCGCCAGCAACCAGGGGGGGATGAACACTGAAGCTTTCTTT. This sequence encodes CASNQGGMNTEAFF.

A note on this clonotype: It may be a read error: a sequence one base away is much more abundant. V usage is TRBV10-3 and J usage is TRBJ2-1, with D tentatively TRBD1 (5 bases). Germline V CDR1 and CDR2: ENHRY, SYGVKD. The CDR3 has 12 residues. The CDR3 is CAISEKDNEQLF. For the CDR3, the DNA is TGTGCCATCAGTGAGAAGGACAATGAGCAGTTATTC.